This is a list of T cell receptor beta chains from one sample in a study of blood T cell repertoires in COVID-19. Generated by immunoSEQ multiplex PCR, the TCRdb table keeps only in-frame clones and is missing some. The sample holds 50,000 to 70,000 clones, 79% seen once. Sequencing used peripheral blood. The receptors shown here come from a man in his sixties with acute or convalescent COVID-19. Both conserved end residues are part of each CDR3. A D gene is named only where the DNA matches it firmly. Expanded clones get a size class; other rows say once, few or many, or leave the size out.

v_call	j_call	clone_size	d_call	cdr3_nt	cdr3_aa
TRBV19	TRBJ1-2	NA	NA	TGTGCCAGTACGAGGGCGGTGGACTATGGCTACACCTTC	CASTRAVDYGYTF
TRBV25-1	TRBJ2-4	NA	TRBD1	TGTGCCAGTATACTCCAGGGGGCCGGCAAAAACATTCAGTACTTC	CASILQGAGKNIQYF
TRBV4-1	TRBJ2-7	NA	NA	TGCGCCAGGAGGGCTCCACTCTACGAGCAGTACTTC	CARRAPLYEQYF
TRBV25-1	TRBJ1-2	NA	TRBD1	TGTGCCAGCAGTGAATCGGACAGGGGAAACTATGGCTACACCTTC	CASSESDRGNYGYTF
TRBV13	TRBJ2-7	few	TRBD2	TGTGCCAGCAGCTTAGTAGGGAGGGAAACCGAGCAGTACTTC	CASSLVGRETEQYF
TRBV24-1	TRBJ2-7	once	TRBD1	TGTGCCACCATGGCGGACAGGGTGGGCGAGCAGTACTTC	CATMADRVGEQYF
TRBV6-5	TRBJ1-2	NA	TRBD1	TGTGCCAGCAGTAGGGACAGACCAAACTATGGCTACACCTTC	CASSRDRPNYGYTF
TRBV24-1	TRBJ1-2	NA	NA	TGTGCCACCAGTGATTTTGAAGGGGTCGGCTACACCTTC	CATSDFEGVGYTF
TRBV5-4	TRBJ2-7	NA	NA	TGTGCCAGCAGACCTTTCGTAGGGGCGGAAAACGAGCAGTACTTC	CASRPFVGAENEQYF
TRBV7-8	TRBJ2-3	NA	NA	TGTGCCAGCAGCTTAGGGTTCGCTAGCTCGTTCACAGATACGCAGTATTTT	CASSLGFASSFTDTQYF
TRBV7-9	TRBJ2-7	NA	TRBD1	TGTGCCAGCAGCTCCGGGACAGTCGCCTACGAGCAGTACTTC	CASSSGTVAYEQYF
TRBV5-5	TRBJ2-4	NA	NA	TGTGCCAGCAGCTACGGCCCTAGACAGTCCTCGTACTTC	CASSYGPRQSSYF
TRBV12-5	TRBJ1-1	NA	NA	TGTGCTAGTTCCAGGGATGGGACTGAAGCTTTCTTT	CASSRDGTEAFF
TRBV7-2	TRBJ1-2	NA	NA	TGTGCCAGCAGCTTAGAGTTTAGGGACAAGTATGGCTACACCTTC	CASSLEFRDKYGYTF
TRBV29-1	TRBJ2-3	NA	TRBD1	TGCAGCGTCCCGGCGGCTCACAGGGGGGCAGATACGCAGTATTTT	CSVPAAHRGADTQYF
TRBV5-5	TRBJ1-6	NA	NA	TGTGCCAGCAGCCCGAACCCCGGACACTTCAACCCCATTAATTCACCCCTCCACTTT	CASSPNPGHFNPINSPLHF
TRBV6-1	TRBJ1-2	NA	TRBD1	TGTGCCAGCAGTGAGCGGGGGACAGGGAGCGGCGGCTACACCTTC	CASSERGTGSGGYTF
TRBV7-8	TRBJ1-5	NA	TRBD1	TGTGCCAGCAGCTTCGACAGGGAGCAGCCCCAGCATTTT	CASSFDREQPQHF
TRBV7-3	TRBJ1-4	NA	TRBD1	TGTGCCAGCAGTCCTACAGGGGGCACTAATGAAAAACTGTTTTTT	CASSPTGGTNEKLFF
TRBV5-1	TRBJ1-2	NA	NA	TGCGCCAGCAGCCCCGACTCCCTTTATGGCTACACCTTC	CASSPDSLYGYTF
TRBV6-2/TRBV6-3	TRBJ1-2	many	NA	TGTGCCAGCAGTTACCCCATGGGCTACACCTTC	CASSYPMGYTF
TRBV11-2	TRBJ1-1	NA	NA	TGTGCCAGCAGCTTAGAACTGGCGGGAGGCACTGAAGCTTTCTTT	CASSLELAGGTEAFF
TRBV19	TRBJ2-3	NA	NA	TGTGCCAGTAGTTGGAGGACCACAGATACGCAGTATTTT	CASSWRTTDTQYF
TRBV24-1	TRBJ2-3	NA	NA	TGTGCCACCAGTGATTTAGTAGGGGCTAGAGATACGCAGTATTTT	CATSDLVGARDTQYF
TRBV7-9	TRBJ2-7	once	TRBD2	TGTGCCAGCAGCTTAGTTACTAGCGGGGCCGAGAGGGAGCAGTACTTC	CASSLVTSGAEREQYF
TRBV29-1	TRBJ2-1	once	NA	TGCAGCGGGATAAAGGGGGACAATGAGCAGTTCTTC	CSGIKGDNEQFF
TRBV5-1	TRBJ2-2	NA	NA	TGCGCCAGCAGCCCCCGAGGGGGGGACACCGGGGAGCTGTTTTTT	CASSPRGGDTGELFF
TRBV9	TRBJ1-2	NA	TRBD1	TGTGCCAGCAGCTCCCGGACAGGGGGCACAGAGTATGGCTACACCTTC	CASSSRTGGTEYGYTF
TRBV11-2	TRBJ2-5	NA	TRBD1	TGTGCCAGCAGCTTTAGACTAACAGGGGACCTAGAGACCCAGTACTTC	CASSFRLTGDLETQYF
TRBV28	TRBJ1-3	NA	NA	TGTGCCAGCAGCCTCCGGGACACCATATATTTT	CASSLRDTIYF
TRBV11-2	TRBJ1-6	NA	TRBD1	TGTGCCAGCAGCTCTAACAGGGGTGAGGCACCCCTCCACTTT	CASSSNRGEAPLHF
TRBV7-2	TRBJ2-7	NA	TRBD1	TGTGCCAGCAGCCTGGGGGACAGTCAGTACTTC	CASSLGDSQYF
TRBV5-1	TRBJ1-2	NA	NA	TGCGCCAGCAGCCCACAGGCGTATGGCTACACCTTC	CASSPQAYGYTF
TRBV5-4	TRBJ2-1	NA	NA	TGTGCCAGCAGCGCTCAGACCTGGTCCGGGACAATCGGCAATGAGCAGTTCTTC	CASSAQTWSGTIGNEQFF
TRBV7-9	TRBJ2-7	NA	TRBD1	TGTGCCAGCAGCTTAAGTGGGACAGGGGACGAGCAGTACTTC	CASSLSGTGDEQYF
TRBV4-2	TRBJ2-7	NA	NA	TGTGCCAGCAGCTCGAGCTCCTACGAGCAGTACTTC	CASSSSSYEQYF
TRBV5-4	TRBJ2-3	few	TRBD2	TGTGCCAGCAGCGGTCGAAGCGGGGGAGGGGATACGCAGTATTTT	CASSGRSGGGDTQYF
TRBV7-8	TRBJ1-4	NA	NA	TGTGCCAGCAGCTTAGCGCTAGGCTCCATTGAGGAAAAACTGTTTTTT	CASSLALGSIEEKLFF
TRBV6-1	TRBJ2-1	once	NA	TGTGCCAGCAGTGAAGCGGGGGGCTACAATGAGCAGTTCTTC	CASSEAGGYNEQFF
TRBV7-9	TRBJ1-2	NA	NA	TGTGCCAGCAGCCCCACAGGGCCCCCAAGGAGTGGCTACACCTTC	CASSPTGPPRSGYTF
TRBV19	TRBJ1-1	NA	NA	TGTGCCAGTAGTCTCCAGGGGACTGAAGCTTTCTTT	CASSLQGTEAFF
TRBV7-2	TRBJ1-2	NA	NA	TGTGCCAGCAGCCCGAACCTAAGACAGACCCCTCGCTTC	CASSPNLRQTPRF
TRBV2	TRBJ2-3	NA	NA	TGTGCCAGCAGTGAAGCGCTCCTACGCACAGATACGCAGTATTTT	CASSEALLRTDTQYF
TRBV11-3	TRBJ2-1	NA	TRBD2	TGTGCCAGCAGCTTCGGGGGGAGCTACAATGAGCAGTTCTTC	CASSFGGSYNEQFF
TRBV5-6	TRBJ2-2	NA	TRBD1	TGTGCCAGCAGCTTGGCCTGGGGGACAGGGAGGACCGGGGAGCTGTTTTTT	CASSLAWGTGRTGELFF
TRBV15	TRBJ2-5	NA	NA	TGTGCCACCGATTCCGGAGCCAGGGGGAGGTCGGAGACCCAGTACTTC	CATDSGARGRSETQYF
TRBV4-1	TRBJ2-1	NA	TRBD2	TGCGCCAGCAGCCAAGACCCCACTAGCGAGGGCAATGAGCAGTTCTTC	CASSQDPTSEGNEQFF
TRBV27	TRBJ2-5	NA	TRBD2	TGTGCCAGCAGTTTAATGGTCGGGGGGGCAGGTGAAGAGACCCAGTACTTC	CASSLMVGGAGEETQYF
TRBV6-5	TRBJ1-5	NA	NA	TGTGCCAGTAGACCGGGACTGTTCAATCAGCCCCAGCATTTT	CASRPGLFNQPQHF
TRBV7-3	TRBJ2-3	NA	NA	TGTGCCAGCAGCTTGGGGGGGCATACGGTAGATACGCAGTATTTT	CASSLGGHTVDTQYF
TRBV6-1	TRBJ1-5	few	NA	TGTGCCAGCAGTGATACACAGCAGCCCCAGCATTTT	CASSDTQQPQHF
TRBV2	TRBJ2-5	NA	TRBD2	TGTGCCAGCAGTGAGGAAGAAAGCGGGGGGAATACAGGGACCCAGTACTTC	CASSEEESGGNTGTQYF
TRBV18	TRBJ2-1	NA	NA	TGTGCCAGCTCACCAGGTGGCAGTTACAATGAGCAGTTCTTC	CASSPGGSYNEQFF
TRBV5-1	TRBJ2-3	NA	TRBD2	TGCGCCAGCAGCATAACCCATGGGCGGGGGGGAAGGACAGATACGCAGTATTTT	CASSITHGRGGRTDTQYF